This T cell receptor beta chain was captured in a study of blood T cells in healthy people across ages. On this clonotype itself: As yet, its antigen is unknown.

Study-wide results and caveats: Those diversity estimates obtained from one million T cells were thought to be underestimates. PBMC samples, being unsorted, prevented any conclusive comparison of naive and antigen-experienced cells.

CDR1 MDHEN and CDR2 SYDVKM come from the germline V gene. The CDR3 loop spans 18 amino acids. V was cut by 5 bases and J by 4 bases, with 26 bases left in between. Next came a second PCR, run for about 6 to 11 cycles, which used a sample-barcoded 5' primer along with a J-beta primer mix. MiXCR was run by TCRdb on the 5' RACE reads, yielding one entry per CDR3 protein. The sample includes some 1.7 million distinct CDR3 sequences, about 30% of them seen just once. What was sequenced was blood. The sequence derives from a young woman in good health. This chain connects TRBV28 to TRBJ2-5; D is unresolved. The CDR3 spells CASSPYTLLGLDTETQYF. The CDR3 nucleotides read TGTGCCAGCAGTCCCTATACCCTCCTCGGGCTAGACACAGAGACCCAGTACTTC.